This T cell receptor beta chain comes out of a study of blood T cell repertoires in COVID-19 (dated by TCRdb to the early 2020s). At the level of the whole study: Samples from collaborators originated in the United States, Italy and Spain and spanned both the acute and convalescent phases of COVID-19. The prospective study material was composed of cDNA or gDNA derived from T cells, B-cell-depleted T cells, or PBMCs. The dataset comprised deeply sampled blood TCRbeta repertoires from subjects exposed to, actively infected with, or recovered from COVID-19. The repertoires were released in a freely available public database intended as a resource for research on the immune response to SARS-CoV-2. Samples were obtained from the ongoing ImmuneRACE study (first 160 participants) and from about 1,300 subjects provided by 6 global collaborators. The sample metadata nearly always contained a de-identified subject ID, COVID-19 status, age in years and sex. Where available, HLA class I and class II types were obtained from metadata supplied by the sample provider rather than from assay-based typing.

TCRbeta CDR3 regions were amplified from genomic DNA by means of the immunoSEQ Assay, a bias-controlled multiplex PCR. As for the original processing: Within the assay, amplification of reference gene primers was used to estimate how many nucleated cells each sample contained. To quantify the absolute abundance of each unique TCRbeta CDR3 rearrangement, sequence reads were collapsed and filtered. For each sample, productive Simpson clonality was calculated as the square root of Simpson's diversity index across productive rearrangements. Entries here come from immuneACCESS through TCRdb and include only in-frame sequences with V and J called. Some clones fail to appear in such tables; in the studies checked, an unresolved V gene covers under half of the shortfall, and the cause of the remainder is unknown. The V and J calls and clone size were taken over from that table, and D and trimming were inferred from the DNA. This sample comprises about 260,000 clones, approximately 88% of them detected only once. Of the sample, 0.7% falls within the top ten clones.

Whole blood was collected in K2EDTA tubes by collaborating institutions according to the institutions' own protocols. For TCRbeta analysis, collaborator samples were shipped as frozen whole blood, as isolated PBMCs, or as DNA extracted from either sample type. Results the study describes overall, beyond this receptor: How much clinical and demographic metadata was included differed by source and by participant, and the metadata was provided uncurated.

As for this clone: It has no known antigen specificity. No much larger clone exists at a distance of one base, and base qualities are not known.

Unmatched junction bases come to 1, with V trimmed by 6 bases and J by 1 base. CDR1 and CDR2, looked up from the germline V gene, are SGHTA and FQGNSA. The CDR3 goes from the cysteine to the phenylalanine over 15 residues. The entry retains the CDR3 DNA only, 45 bases that are in frame from base 1. The sequenced sample consisted of peripheral blood. The V gene is TRBV7-2 and the J gene is TRBJ2-1, and TRBD2 aligns with 12 junction nucleotides. This TCR was sampled from a human donor in a cohort sampled during active COVID-19. The CDR3 sequence is CASRTSGGSYNEQFF. The nucleotide sequence reads as follows: TGTGCCAGCAGGACTAGCGGGGGTTCCTACAATGAGCAGTTCTTC.